This T cell receptor (beta chain) was documented in a study of T cells in Graves' hyperthyroidism and ophthalmopathy. Researchers amplified the TCR beta CDR3 regions from RNA transcripts. The HTBI set primed first-round TCR CDR3 RT-PCR. TCRdb passed the multiplex PCR reads through MiXCR, listing each CDR3 protein once. The profile covers fewer than 650,000 distinct CDR3 sequences, with approximately 14% appearing a single time and 6.5% to 9% taken by the ten largest. V was clipped by 5 bases and J by 4 bases, with 14 bases between them. This CDR3 spans 14 amino acids. Germline CDR1 is SNHLY and CDR2 is FYNNEI. In this sample, this clonotype turned up many times.

Source material: blood. The chain links TRBV2 to TRBJ1-2; tentative D call: TRBD1 (6 bases). The TCR originated in a young woman with Graves' ophthalmopathy. The CDR3 here is CASSPGELIYGYTF. CDR3 nucleotides: TGTGCCAGCAGTCCAGGGGAATTAATCTATGGCTACACCTTC.